A single sample gave rise to the 26 T cell receptor beta chains below, sequenced in a study of cytomegalovirus exposure and HLA in healthy donors. With 60 Vbeta and 13 Jbeta primers, the PCR was carried out. Measured with immunoSEQ multiplex PCR; TCRdb has only the in-frame clones, and not every one. The top ten clones hold more than 2.5% of a sample with approximately 150,000 clones, around 75% of them seen once. Sequenced material: PBMCs. These receptors were collected from a man aged 35 to 55 in good health and CMV-seronegative.

This chain uses TRBV7-8 with TRBJ1-4, with a tentative D call TRBD1 (5 bases). This CDR3 region has 17 residues. CDR1 is SGHVS, CDR2 FQNEAQ, per germline. V dropped 3 bases and J dropped 0 bases, with 14 bases sitting between them. The CDR3 loop is CASSFSRVKSTNEKLFF. Written as DNA, the CDR3 is TGTGCCAGCAGCTTCAGCAGGGTGAAGTCAACTAATGAAAAACTGTTTTTT. Full variable domain (remainder filled in from reference TRBV7-8 and TRBJ1-4): GAGVSQSPRYKVAKRGQDVALRCDPISGHVSLFWYQQALGQGPEFLTYFQNEAQLDKSGLPSDRFFAERPEGSVSTLKIQRTQQEDSAVYLCASSFSRVKSTNEKLFFGSGTQLSVL.

V usage is TRBV6-4 and J usage is TRBJ1-1; 7 positions match TRBD1. The CDR3 covers 18 residues. V gave up 0 bases and J gave up 1 base; unmatched junction bases: 11. CDR1 and CDR2 from the germline V gene are MRHNA and SNTAGT. The CDR3 protein is CASSDSLDRVGRNTEAFF. CDR3 bases: TGTGCCAGCAGTGACTCGTTAGACAGGGTCGGTAGGAACACTGAAGCTTTCTTT.

The chain joins TRBV7-9 to TRBJ2-7, with 14 bases fitting TRBD2. The V gene's germline CDR1 is SEHNR and CDR2 FQNEAQ (reference sequence). The CDR3 consists of 17 residues. Losses at the gene ends were 4 bases for V and 4 bases for J; bases not matched to a gene: 9. The CDR3 here is CASSSPRLAGGTYEQYF. The CDR3 bases are TGTGCCAGCAGCTCTCCCAGACTAGCGGGGGGGACGTACGAGCAGTACTTC. Using reference TRBV7-9 and TRBJ2-7 for the parts outside the CDR3, the full variable domain is DTGVSQNPRHKITKRGQNVTFRCDPISEHNRLYWYRQTLGQGPEFLTYFQNEAQLEKSRLLSDRFSAERPKGSFSTLEIQRTEQGDSAMYLCASSSPRLAGGTYEQYFGPGTRLTVT.

The chain combines TRBV2 with TRBJ1-5; weak D call: TRBD1 (6 bases). The CDR3 is 16 amino acids. Germline CDR1 and CDR2: SNHLY and FYNNEI. V shed 2 bases and J shed 2 bases, with 13 bases lying between them. This CDR3 is CASSELRAGGNQPQHF. The CDR3 bases are TGTGCCAGCAGTGAATTAAGGGCAGGGGGCAATCAGCCCCAGCATTTT.

This clone was found a few times. The chain's CDR3 is CASSLGLIGELFF. The DNA for the CDR3 is TGCGCCAGCAGCTTGGGACTGATCGGGGAGCTGTTTTTT. V and J are TRBV5-1 and TRBJ2-2; no definite D call. Germline V gene data show CDR1 as SGHRS and CDR2 as YFSETQ. Between the trimmed V and J ends, which lost 0 bases and 7 bases, there was a span of 7 bases. This CDR3 is 13 amino acids long.

V usage is TRBV29-1 and J usage is TRBJ1-4, with a weak D call TRBD1 (5 bases). Trimming shortened V by 6 bases and J by 7 bases, and 18 bases separated the two germline ends. CDR1 and CDR2 from the germline V gene are SQVTM and ANQGSEA. CDR3 length: 14 residues. The CDR3 loop is CSVAIPGEGEKLFF. The CDR3 DNA follows: TGCAGCGTCGCAATTCCGGGGGAGGGTGAAAAACTGTTTTTT. Full variable domain (missing parts from reference TRBV29-1 and TRBJ1-4): SAVISQKPSRDICQRGTSLTIQCQVDSQVTMMFWYRQQPGQSLTLIATANQGSEATYESGFVIDKFPISRPNLTFSTLTVSNMSPEDSSIYLCSVAIPGEGEKLFFGSGTQLSVL.

This sequence joins TRBV15 and TRBJ1-2, with 7 positions matching TRBD1. Trimming took 3 bases from V and 5 from J; bases not matched to a gene: 9. The CDR3 totals 15 residues. Germline V gene data show CDR1 as LNHNV and CDR2 as YYDKDF (reference sequence). The CDR3 coding sequence is TGTGCCACCAGCAGCCAAGAGGGGACAGTATATGGCTACACCTTC. Translated, it gives CATSSQEGTVYGYTF.

This chain joins TRBV27 and TRBJ2-5, with 8 bases aligning to TRBD1. J lost 2 bases, V lost 4 bases, and 12 bases had no gene match. Looked up from germline, CDR1 is MNHEY and CDR2 is SMNVEV (reference sequence). The CDR3 runs to 17 residues. CDR3 amino acids: CASSWTTGTGFQETQYF. The CDR3 region has the DNA TGTGCCAGCAGTTGGACGACCGGGACAGGATTTCAAGAGACCCAGTACTTC.

J is TRBJ1-2 and V is TRBV6-1, with 7 bases identical to TRBD1. V lost 10 bases and J lost 3; bases outside the gene matches: 11. CDR3 length: 14 amino acids. CDR1 is MNHNS and CDR2 is SASEGT in the germline V gene. CDR3 loop: CATSRGTEDYGYTF. The CDR3 DNA is TGTGCCACCTCAAGAGGGACAGAGGACTATGGCTACACCTTC.

This chain uses TRBV7-8 with TRBJ1-1; D is uncertain. This CDR3 has 14 amino acids. The V gene lost 3 bases and the J gene lost 0 bases, with 8 bases spanning the gap. Germline V gene lookup returns CDR1 SGHVS and CDR2 FQNEAQ. This CDR3 reads CASSFGLLNTEAFF. CDR3 nucleotides: TGTGCCAGCAGCTTTGGGCTCTTGAACACTGAAGCTTTCTTT.

This clone was observed a few times. This chain links TRBV6-5 with TRBJ2-7; perhaps TRBD1 as D (6 bases). The germline gives CDR1 MNHEY, CDR2 SVGAGI. The CDR3 runs 16 residues. The V end was cut by 0 bases, the J end by 2 bases, with 14 bases between. The CDR3: CASSYSSTGGPYEQYF. DNA of the CDR3: TGTGCCAGCAGTTACTCCTCGACAGGAGGTCCCTACGAGCAGTACTTC.

In this sample, this clone turned up once. J is TRBJ2-1 and V is TRBV7-6; 8 nucleotides match TRBD2. J lost 0 bases, V lost 5 bases, and 21 bases had no gene match. The CDR3 is 21 residues long. Germline assignment: CDR1 SGHVS and CDR2 FNYEAQ. As DNA, the CDR3 is TGTGCCAGCAGCCGCGCTCACGGGGGGGCAGTAGGACCTCGCTCCTACAATGAGCAGTTCTTC. It is translated as CASSRAHGGAVGPRSYNEQFF. The complete variable domain, with remaining parts taken from reference TRBV7-6 and TRBJ2-1, reads GAGVSQSPRYKVTKRGQDVALRCDPISGHVSLYWYRQALGQGPEFLTYFNYEAQQDKSGLPNDRFSAERPEGSISTLTIQRTEQRDSAMYRCASSRAHGGAVGPRSYNEQFFGPGTRLTVL.

The chain links TRBV14 to TRBJ1-1, with D uncertain. Trimming removed 3 bases at V and 0 bases at J, with 8 bases between. Looked up from germline, CDR1 is SGHDN and CDR2 is FVKESK. The CDR3 is made up of 14 amino acids. DNA of the CDR3: TGTGCCAGCAGCCAGTACACCTTGAACACTGAAGCTTTCTTT. It codes for CASSQYTLNTEAFF.

The chain uses TRBV7-2 and TRBJ2-5; a weak D match, TRBD2 (6 bases). Trimming removed 1 base at V and 2 bases at J, with 11 bases between. This CDR3 is 15 amino acids long. Germline V gives CDR1 SGHTA, CDR2 FQGNSA. The CDR3, as DNA: TGTGCCAGCAGCTTAGTCCGACTAGAACAAGAGACCCAGTACTTC. It yields the protein CASSLVRLEQETQYF. The full variable domain, its missing parts supplied by reference TRBV7-2 and TRBJ2-5, is GAGVSQSPSNKVTEKGKDVELRCDPISGHTALYWYRQSLGQGLEFLIYFQGNSAPDKSGLPSDRFSAERTGGSVSTLTIQRTQQEDSAVYLCASSLVRLEQETQYFGPGTRLLVL.

This chain uses TRBV6-5 with TRBJ2-2; TRBD2 might be the D (5 bases). The V gene's germline CDR1 is MNHEY and CDR2 SVGAGI. The CDR3 loop spans 16 amino acids. Trimming cost V 2 bases and J 3 bases, with 13 bases left between them. Written as DNA, the CDR3 is TGTGCCAGCAGTTACGAGCCAGAGGGATACACCGGGGAGCTGTTTTTT. Protein sequence: CASSYEPEGYTGELFF.

CDR3 DNA: TGTGCCAGCAGTTTAAGGTACCGCGGGAGTGCCTACAATGAGCAGTTCTTC. This codes for CASSLRYRGSAYNEQFF. This chain uses TRBV28 with TRBJ2-1; 7 positions match TRBD2. CDR1 is MDHEN and CDR2 is SYDVKM in the germline V gene. The ends lost 2 bases at V and 2 bases at J; junction bases unmatched: 9. This CDR3 is 17 amino acids long.

This clone was detected a few times. The CDR3 sequence is CAWSPRTGDNQPQHF. The CDR3 DNA reads as TGTGCCTGGAGTCCGAGGACAGGGGACAATCAGCCCCAGCATTTT. The V call is TRBV30, the J call TRBJ1-5; 9 nucleotides agree with TRBD1. From germline, CDR1 is GTSNPN and CDR2 SVGIG (reference sequence). The CDR3 totals 15 residues. Germline trimming cut 2 bases from V and 3 bases from J; bases unmatched to any gene: 5.

This chain links TRBV7-2 with TRBJ2-7; maybe TRBD1 (6 bases). The germline gives CDR1 SGHTA, CDR2 FQGNSA. With 5 bases removed from V and 6 bases from J, the gap between germline ends came to 11 bases. The CDR3 is 12 residues long. CDR3 sequence (DNA): TGTGCCAGCAGCGGAATGGACAGCGAGCAGTACTTC. It codes for CASSGMDSEQYF.

The V call is TRBV29-1, the J call TRBJ2-7; 9 bases are shared with TRBD1. The ends lost 3 bases at V and 3 bases at J; junction bases unmatched: 9. The germline CDR1 and CDR2 sequences are SQVTM and ANQGSEA. The CDR3 contains 15 residues. The CDR3 DNA reads TGCAGCGTTGATCGGGCGGGACAGGGAATCTACGAGCAGTACTTC. As protein: CSVDRAGQGIYEQYF.

The chain employs TRBV28 and TRBJ2-5, with D tentatively TRBD1 (6 bases). The J call may be in error: the DNA end matches TRBJ2-7 better. Germline V gene sequence: CDR1 MDHEN, CDR2 SYDVKM. CDR3 length equals 14 residues. The CDR3 nucleotides are TGTGCCAGCAGTTTGGCCAGGGGTGCCTACGAGCAGTACTTC. This encodes CASSLARGAYEQYF.

The chain couples TRBV4-3 to TRBJ1-4, with D perhaps matching TRBD1 (6 bases). The CDR3 extends over 16 amino acids. V shed 3 bases and J shed 7 bases, with 18 bases lying between them. Germline CDR1 and CDR2: LGHNA and YSLEER. The CDR3 DNA reads as TGCGCCAGCAGCCACATCCAGACAGGAGAGGTTGAAAAACTGTTTTTT. Its translation is CASSHIQTGEVEKLFF.

This clone showed up just once. This rearrangement joins TRBV5-6 to TRBJ2-2, with 9 bases matching TRBD1. V lost 5 bases to trimming and J lost 7 bases; unmatched junction nucleotides: 12. CDR1 SGHDT and CDR2 YYEEEE come from the germline V gene. The CDR3 totals 16 residues. CDR3 in DNA: TGTGCCAGCAGACCTAGAAGGGACAGGGTGAACGGGGAGCTGTTTTTT. This codes for CASRPRRDRVNGELFF.

This chain joins TRBV27 and TRBJ1-5; 7 bases are shared with TRBD1. The CDR3 has 18 residues. V trimming: 6 bases; J trimming: 0 bases; junction bases outside the gene matches: 14. Per germline, CDR1 MNHEY and CDR2 SMNVEV (reference sequence). In DNA form, the CDR3 reads TGTGCCAGCAGGCCCAGGGGGTACAGGATCAATAGCAATCAGCCCCAGCATTTT. It translates to CASRPRGYRINSNQPQHF.

This clone has a handful of counts. The V gene is TRBV2, the J gene TRBJ1-4, with 7 bases identical to TRBD1. The CDR3 extends over 15 amino acids. In germline, CDR1 is SNHLY, CDR2 FYNNEI. Unmatched junction bases numbered 7, after V lost 1 base and J lost 8 bases. In DNA form, the CDR3 reads TGTGCCAGCAGTGAAGTCCGGGACAGATGGGAAAAACTGTTTTTT. Amino acid sequence: CASSEVRDRWEKLFF.

This chain connects TRBV21-1 to TRBJ2-7; TRBD1, the table's D call, lacks a check against the DNA. TRBV21-1 is termed a pseudogene. This CDR3 is built from 12 residues. DNA for the CDR3: TGTGCCAGCAGCAAAACAGGGGCCGAGCAGTACTTC. Protein sequence: CASSKTGAEQYF.

This chain links TRBV4-1 with TRBJ2-5; 7 nucleotides align to TRBD1. The end of the DNA is better explained by TRBJ2-7, so the J call may be wrong. CDR1 MGHRA and CDR2 YSYEKL come from the germline V gene. The CDR3 length is 15 residues. The CDR3 region has the DNA TGCGCCAGCAGCCAGGTGACAGGGTCTCATGGCGAGCAGTACTTC. Its translation is CASSQVTGSHGEQYF.